The 28 T cell receptor beta chains in this list originate from one sample, sequenced in a study of vaccination effects on CD4 cells after COVID-19. Antigen-specific CD4+ T cells expanded by the ViraFEST assay with viral peptide pools were then sequenced. Between days 9 and 11 of culture, CD4+ T cells were separated out. Participants were vaccinated with two doses of either the BNT162b2 or mRNA-1273 vaccine. Data came from immunoSEQ multiplex PCR; TCRdb stores just in-frame clones and leaves some out. The table records tens of thousands of clones, about four fifths of them present only once. Which antigens these TCRs recognize remains unknown. Material: CD4+ T cells from PBMCs cultured with SARS-CoV-2 spike peptides, obtained after COVID-19 vaccination. The receptors shown here come from a human donor who received a COVID-19 vaccine. Some clones in this sample may be carry-over from other donors' samples.

The V call is TRBV3-1 (or the pseudogene TRBV3-2), the J call TRBJ1-1, with 9 bases lining up with TRBD1. There are 17 residues in the CDR3. In germline, CDR1 is LGHDT, CDR2 YNNKEL (reference sequence). The V gene end was trimmed by 4 bases and the J gene end by 5 bases; junction bases not matched to a gene: 14. The CDR3 loop is CASSPPTGTGPATEAFF. The CDR3 DNA reads TGTGCCAGCAGCCCTCCGACCGGGACAGGGCCGGCGACTGAAGCTTTCTTT.

This rearrangement joins TRBV18 to TRBJ1-4; D ambiguous. CDR1 is KGHSH, CDR2 LQKENI, per germline. This CDR3 is 15 amino acids long. V gave up 6 bases and J gave up 5 bases, with 16 bases separating them. Written as DNA, the CDR3 is TGTGCCAGCTCCCTCCTCCCCGCGGTGAATGAAAAACTGTTTTTT. It encodes CASSLLPAVNEKLFF.

The chain employs TRBV4-2 and TRBJ2-3, with TRBD2 matching 7 bases. J lost 2 bases, V lost 6 bases, and 8 bases had no gene match. Germline CDR1 reads LGHNA; CDR2 reads YNFKEQ. CDR3 length: 15 amino acids. CDR3: CASRRGGVPTDTQYF. CDR3 in DNA: TGTGCCAGCAGGAGGGGAGGGGTCCCCACAGATACGCAGTATTTT.

This clone was counted between two and nine times. V usage is TRBV7-3 and J usage is TRBJ2-3; D might be TRBD1 (5 bases). The CDR3 is 15 residues long. The germline V gene encodes CDR1 SGHTA and CDR2 FQGTGA. Trimming removed 1 base at V and 4 bases at J, with 12 bases between. CDR3 protein: CASSLSPGMADTQYF. DNA of the CDR3: TGTGCCAGCAGCTTAAGTCCAGGGATGGCAGATACGCAGTATTTT.

The chain combines TRBV7-3 with TRBJ1-1; no clear D gene. The length of the CDR3 is 13 residues. Germline CDR1 is SGHTA and CDR2 is FQGTGA. Between the trimmed V and J ends, which lost 3 bases and 5 bases, there was a span of 10 bases. The CDR3 loop reads CASSLSRETEAFF. CDR3 bases: TGTGCCAGCAGCTTGTCAAGGGAGACTGAAGCTTTCTTT.

The chain couples TRBV19 to TRBJ2-3, with 8 bases lining up with TRBD2. V trimming: 6 bases; J trimming: 4 bases; junction bases outside the gene matches: 15. The CDR3 spans 17 residues. Per the germline V gene, CDR1 is LNHDA and CDR2 is SQIVND (reference sequence). CDR3 region: CASSPRGGDGRSDTQYF. Written as DNA, the CDR3 is TGTGCCAGTAGCCCCCGGGGGGGGGATGGTAGGTCAGATACGCAGTATTTT.

The rearrangement joins TRBV5-1 to TRBJ1-4, with 9 bases fitting TRBD1. Germline lookup yields CDR1 SGHRS and CDR2 YFSETQ. Trimming removed 5 bases from V and 7 bases from J; junction bases left unmatched: 9. The CDR3 has 15 amino acids. DNA for the CDR3: TGCGCCAGCAGTCTAACAGGGGGCCGGGGTGAAAAACTGTTTTTT. This encodes CASSLTGGRGEKLFF.

The chain links TRBV18 to TRBJ1-5; TRBD1 is a possible D gene (5 bases). There are 13 residues in the CDR3. The V end lost 4 bases, the J end lost 4 bases, and 8 bases lay between the germline ends. Looked up from germline, CDR1 is KGHSH and CDR2 is LQKENI. The CDR3 here is CASSRDRNQPQHF. The CDR3 DNA follows: TGTGCCAGCTCACGCGACAGAAATCAGCCCCAGCATTTT.

This clone is a singleton in its sample. The J gene is TRBJ1-6, the V gene TRBV5-1; D uncertain. The CDR3 totals 13 residues. Trimming pared 5 bases from V and 6 bases from J, leaving 9 bases between. The V gene's germline CDR1 is SGHRS and CDR2 YFSETQ. CDR3 nucleotide sequence: TGCGCCAGCAGAGGGTCCGCTAATTCACCCCTCCACTTT. As protein: CASRGSANSPLHF. Supplemented by reference TRBV5-1 and TRBJ1-6, the full variable domain reads KAGVTQTPRYLIKTRGQQVTLSCSPISGHRSVSWYQQTPGQGLQFLFEYFSETQRNKGNFPGRFSGRQFSNSRSEMNVSTLELGDSALYLCASRGSANSPLHFGNGTRLTVT.

This clone has just a few counts. The J gene is TRBJ2-5, the V gene TRBV18; D may match TRBD1 or TRBD2 (5 bases each). Germline V gene data show CDR1 as KGHSH and CDR2 as LQKENI. The CDR3 is 15 amino acids. V was cut by 3 bases and J by 7 bases, with 18 bases left in between. CDR3 bases: TGTGCCAGCTCACCTGGGACCGGGGCTTATGGGACCCAGTACTTC. It codes for CASSPGTGAYGTQYF.

This clone was recorded a few times. The chain joins TRBV10-3 to TRBJ2-3; the D is unclear. Germline V gives CDR1 ENHRY, CDR2 SYGVKD. CDR3 length: 14 residues. Trimming took off 1 base at V and 2 bases at J, with 7 bases between the two ends. The CDR3 nucleotides read TGTGCCATCAGTGAGTTAGGGTCCACAGATACGCAGTATTTT. This sequence encodes CAISELGSTDTQYF.

The chain is built from TRBV25-1 and TRBJ2-6; D call uncertain. V was shortened by 3 bases and J by 1 base, with 7 bases between the two germline ends. Looked up from germline, CDR1 is MGHDK and CDR2 is SYGVNS. The CDR3 sequence is 15 residues long. CDR3 coding DNA: TGTGCCAGCAGTGAGTGGCGTTCTGGGGCCAACGTCCTGACTTTC. Protein product: CASSEWRSGANVLTF.

The chain uses TRBV7-6 and TRBJ2-6, with a possible D match to TRBD2 (5 bases). Trimming took off 5 bases at V and 0 bases at J, with 14 bases between the two ends. This CDR3 region has 17 residues. CDR1 SGHVS and CDR2 FNYEAQ come from the germline V gene. The CDR3 loop reads CASSPGLPFSGANVLTF. CDR3 coding DNA: TGTGCCAGCAGCCCTGGACTGCCGTTCTCTGGGGCCAACGTCCTGACTTTC. The variable domain in full, completed from reference TRBV7-6 and TRBJ2-6, reads GAGVSQSPRYKVTKRGQDVALRCDPISGHVSLYWYRQALGQGPEFLTYFNYEAQQDKSGLPNDRFSAERPEGSISTLTIQRTEQRDSAMYRCASSPGLPFSGANVLTFGAGSRLTVL.

The chain links TRBV10-2 to TRBJ2-1; 8 nucleotides agree with TRBD1. Trimming at V came to 7 bases and at J to 9 bases, leaving 14 bases not matched to a gene. Germline V gene sequence: CDR1 WSHSY, CDR2 SAAADI. The CDR3 consists of 15 residues. For the CDR3, the DNA is TGCGCCAGCACCGGGCAGGTGCTACAGGGGGGTGAGCAGTTCTTC. Protein sequence: CASTGQVLQGGEQFF.

The rearrangement uses TRBV7-2 and TRBJ1-1; D unresolved. The germline gives CDR1 SGHTA, CDR2 FQGNSA. The CDR3 is made up of 12 amino acids. Trimming removed 2 bases from V and 5 bases from J, with 6 bases in between. The CDR3 DNA reads as TGTGCCAGCAGCTTACGGACGACTGAAGCTTTCTTT. Amino acid sequence: CASSLRTTEAFF.

CDR3 sequence reads: CASRTSARGPEQYV. CDR3 in DNA: TGTGCCAGCAGAACCTCCGCCCGAGGTCCCGAGCAGTACGTC. This sequence joins TRBV6-1 and TRBJ2-7; D call uncertain. CDR3 length: 14 amino acids. The germline V gene encodes CDR1 MNHNS and CDR2 SASEGT. V shed 6 bases and J shed 6 bases, with 18 bases lying between them.

Written as DNA, the CDR3 is TGCGCCAGCAGCCAAGCCCAACTCACCGGGACATCTACTCCTAGCAATCAGCCCCAGCATTTT. Protein product: CASSQAQLTGTSTPSNQPQHF. The chain couples TRBV4-1 to TRBJ1-5; D is possibly TRBD1 (6 bases). Germline loops: CDR1 MGHRA, CDR2 YSYEKL. Trimming removed 1 base from V and 0 bases from J, with 25 bases in between. The CDR3 loop spans 21 amino acids.

This clone showed up just once. The V call is TRBV7-9, the J call TRBJ2-3; D remains unclear. Deletions cut 2 bases from V and 1 base from J, with 7 bases between. CDR3 size: 14 residues. Germline-derived CDR1 and CDR2 are SEHNR and FQNEAQ (reference sequence). The CDR3 DNA follows: TGTGCCAGCAGCTTAAGAGTTGGCACAGATACGCAGTATTTT. This sequence encodes CASSLRVGTDTQYF. Drawing the rest from reference TRBV7-9 and TRBJ2-3, the complete variable domain is DTGVSQNPRHKITKRGQNVTFRCDPISEHNRLYWYRQTLGQGPEFLTYFQNEAQLEKSRLLSDRFSAERPKGSFSTLEIQRTEQGDSAMYLCASSLRVGTDTQYFGPGTRLTVL.

The J gene is TRBJ2-5, the V gene TRBV3-1 (or the pseudogene TRBV3-2); D not resolved. From germline, CDR1 is LGHDT and CDR2 YNNKEL (reference sequence). V lost 1 base, J lost 7 bases, and 13 bases lay in between. This CDR3 has 14 amino acids. In nucleotides, the CDR3 is TGTGCCAGCAGCCAAGGTATTGGCATCGGGACCCAGTACTTC. It translates to CASSQGIGIGTQYF.

The CDR3 loop is CASSPTVEPQHF. CDR3 DNA sequence: TGTGCCAGCAGTCCAACAGTAGAGCCCCAGCATTTT. The rearrangement links TRBV6-2 or TRBV6-3 to TRBJ1-5, with D unclear. CDR3 length: 12 residues. Germline CDR1 reads MNHEY; CDR2 reads SVGEGT. The V end lost 5 bases, the J end lost 8 bases, and 10 bases lay between the germline ends.

V is TRBV19 and J is TRBJ1-2; the match to TRBD1 covers 9 bases. J lost 0 bases, V lost 3 bases, and 14 bases had no gene match. CDR1 is LNHDA, CDR2 SQIVND, per germline (reference sequence). This CDR3 is 19 amino acids long. The CDR3 region has the DNA TGTGCCAGTAGTATCGGCTCGGGACAGGGTGTATCGGCTAACTATGGCTACACCTTC. It specifies CASSIGSGQGVSANYGYTF.

The chain joins TRBV30 to TRBJ2-4; 8 bases align to TRBD1. This CDR3 is 14 amino acids long. Losses at the gene ends were 0 bases for V and 9 bases for J; bases not matched to a gene: 7. CDR1 and CDR2 (germline): GTSNPN, SVGIG (reference sequence). The CDR3 reads CAWSVQGAQGIQYF. In nucleotides, the CDR3 is TGTGCCTGGAGTGTGCAGGGGGCTCAAGGCATTCAGTACTTC.

There are a few counts of this clone. The chain couples TRBV18 to TRBJ2-1; 7 bases are a match to TRBD1. In germline, CDR1 is KGHSH, CDR2 LQKENI. V dropped 5 bases and J dropped 3; count of bases not matched to a gene: 4. The CDR3 sequence is 14 residues long. The CDR3: CASSEGQYYNEQFF. The CDR3 DNA sequence: TGTGCCAGCTCAGAGGGACAGTACTACAATGAGCAGTTCTTC.

CDR3 nucleotides: TGTGCCAGCAGCCCGAGGACAGTTCCAGATACGCAGTATTTT. It yields the protein CASSPRTVPDTQYF. This chain connects TRBV3-1 (or the pseudogene TRBV3-2) to TRBJ2-3; possible D gene TRBD1, 6 bases. Germline V lookup: CDR1 LGHDT, CDR2 YNNKEL (reference sequence). Trimming removed 4 bases from V and 4 bases from J, with 12 bases in between. The CDR3 covers 14 residues.

The genes are TRBV15 and TRBJ1-2, with D perhaps matching TRBD1 (6 bases). There are 16 residues in the CDR3. Germline V CDR1 and CDR2: LNHNV, YYDKDF (reference sequence). V was shortened by 6 bases and J by 2 bases, with 19 bases between the two germline ends. CDR3 sequence (DNA): TGTGCCACCAGTAGGGAGGGTGACAGGCAGAACTATGGCTACACCTTC. Encoded protein: CATSREGDRQNYGYTF. The whole variable domain, filled in from reference TRBV15 and TRBJ1-2, reads DAMVIQNPRYQVTQFGKPVTLSCSQTLNHNVMYWYQQKSSQAPKLLFHYYDKDFNNEADTPDNFQSRRPNTSFCFLDIRSPGLGDTAMYLCATSREGDRQNYGYTFGSGTRLTVV.

This clone was seen a few times. The chain uses TRBV6-2 or TRBV6-3 and TRBJ1-1, with D possibly TRBD1 on 5 matching bases. The CDR3 loop spans 14 amino acids. The germline V and J ends were trimmed by 4 bases and 5 bases, with 14 bases remaining between them. The germline V gene has CDR1 MNHEY and CDR2 SVGEGT. This CDR3 reads CASSFSQGVTEAFF. In DNA form, the CDR3 reads TGTGCCAGCAGTTTTTCTCAAGGGGTGACTGAAGCTTTCTTT.

V and J are TRBV10-1 and TRBJ2-5, with 9 bases identical to TRBD1. V was clipped by 0 bases and J by 4 bases; unmatched bases: 12. Germline CDR1 WNHNN, CDR2 SYGVQD (reference sequence). This CDR3 comprises 18 residues. The DNA of the CDR3 is TGCGCCAGCAGTGAGTCACCTCCGGGACAGGGCGTTTCAGAGACCCAGTACTTC. It is translated as CASSESPPGQGVSETQYF.

The gene calls are TRBV27 and TRBJ2-7; 10 nucleotides line up with TRBD1. The CDR3 extends over 15 amino acids. After removal of 3 bases from V and 2 bases from J, the junction contained 4 bases not matched to a gene. Germline V gives CDR1 MNHEY, CDR2 SMNVEV (reference sequence). In nucleotides, the CDR3 is TGTGCCAGCAGTTTCCGGGACAGGGGTCCCTACGAGCAGTACGTC. Protein: CASSFRDRGPYEQYV.